These T cell receptor beta chains were read from a single sample in a study of early T cells in non-severe SARS-CoV-2 infection. A single record per CDR3 protein comes from TCRdb applying MiXCR to the 5' RACE reads. The table includes about 55,000 distinct CDR3 sequences, under 8% detected once. The starting material was whole blood, obtained at baseline. The receptors here all came from an adult who was a healthcare worker with PCR-confirmed SARS-CoV-2 infection or an uninfected control (not recorded which). The CDR3 runs from the conserved cysteine through the conserved F or W. Each record gives: J gene, clone size, V gene, D gene, CDR3 protein, CDR3 DNA. A D gene is named only where the DNA matches it firmly. Clone size appears in some rows only: once, few, many, or a class for an expanded clone.

TRBJ1-2 | . | TRBV20-1 | TRBD1 | CSAREGGSLSGYTF | TGCAGTGCTAGAGAAGGGGGCAGTCTCTCTGGCTACACCTTC
TRBJ2-3 | . | TRBV5-1 | . | CASRSSGAIDTQYF | TGCGCCAGCAGATCATCCGGGGCCATCGATACGCAGTATTTT
TRBJ2-1 | few | TRBV12-3/TRBV12-4 | TRBD2 | CASSPIGGALVYNEQFF | TGTGCCAGCAGTCCCATCGGGGGGGCCCTTGTGTACAATGAGCAGTTCTTC
TRBJ1-1 | many | TRBV3-1 | . | CASSQVKGLFTEAFF | TGTGCCAGCAGCCAAGTCAAGGGGTTGTTCACTGAAGCTTTCTTT
TRBJ2-5 | . | TRBV5-1 | . | CASSPVPGQETQYF | TGCGCCAGCAGCCCCGTCCCAGGTCAAGAGACCCAGTACTTC
TRBJ2-3 | . | TRBV19 | TRBD2 | CASTPTSTADTQYF | TGTGCCAGTACCCCGACTAGCACGGCAGATACGCAGTATTTT
TRBJ2-5 | few | TRBV5-1 | . | CASSWDGQETQYF | TGCGCCAGCAGCTGGGACGGTCAAGAGACCCAGTACTTC
TRBJ2-3 | many | TRBV4-3 | TRBD2 | CASSPYPTSGGVPDTQYF | TGCGCCAGCAGCCCCTACCCCACTAGCGGGGGGGTTCCAGATACGCAGTATTTT
TRBJ2-7 | many | TRBV5-1 | TRBD1 | CASSHGQGAYEQYF | TGCGCCAGCAGCCACGGACAGGGGGCGTACGAGCAGTACTTC
TRBJ2-7 | many | TRBV7-9 | . | CASSPSRQTYEQYF | TGTGCCAGCAGCCCGAGCCGACAGACCTACGAGCAGTACTTC
TRBJ1-5 | . | TRBV5-6 | . | CASSWGTGRLQPQHF | TGTGCCAGCAGCTGGGGGACGGGTAGGCTTCAGCCCCAGCATTTT
TRBJ2-3 | few | TRBV20-1 | TRBD2 | CSAQSGEGTDTQYF | TGCAGTGCCCAGAGCGGGGAGGGGACAGATACGCAGTATTTT
TRBJ1-6 | . | TRBV2 | TRBD1 | CASTGDRADNSPLHF | TGTGCCAGCACCGGGGACAGGGCGGATAATTCACCCCTCCACTTT
TRBJ2-3 | many | TRBV15 | . | CATSRGGFGTDTQYF | TGTGCCACCAGCAGAGGGGGATTTGGCACAGATACGCAGTATTTT
TRBJ2-5 | many | TRBV28 | . | CASSLYIGTMQETQYF | TGTGCCAGCAGTTTATATATTGGCACAATGCAAGAGACCCAGTACTTC
TRBJ1-1 | many | TRBV28 | . | CASSQGPNTEAFF | TGTGCCAGCAGTCAGGGGCCCAACACTGAAGCTTTCTTT
TRBJ2-7 | many | TRBV10-3 | . | CAIRAGAGSSLYEQYF | TGTGCCATCAGGGCGGGGGCAGGGAGTTCCCTCTACGAGCAGTACTTC
TRBJ2-7 | . | TRBV30 | . | CACPKRKGGTGEQYF | TGTGCCTGCCCCAAACGAAAAGGGGGTACCGGCGAGCAGTACTTC
TRBJ2-6 | many | TRBV7-2 | . | CASSLPHAGGHSGANVLTF | TGTGCCAGCAGCTTACCCCACGCAGGGGGGCACTCTGGGGCCAACGTCCTGACTTTC
TRBJ2-5 | . | TRBV29-1 | . | CSVQSLGGETQYF | TGCAGCGTCCAATCCCTGGGGGGAGAGACCCAGTACTTC
TRBJ1-4 | . | TRBV7-7 | . | CASSPKGHLNEKLFF | TGTGCCAGCAGCCCAAAGGGCCATCTTAATGAAAAACTGTTTTTT
TRBJ2-6 | few | TRBV28 | TRBD1 | CASSLSGTVSGANVLTF | TGTGCCAGCAGTTTATCTGGGACAGTCTCTGGGGCCAACGTCCTGACTTTC
TRBJ2-2 | few | TRBV7-3 | . | CASSLIGVSNTGELFF | TGTGCCAGCAGCTTAATTGGGGTTTCGAACACCGGGGAGCTGTTTTTT
TRBJ1-1 | few | TRBV18 | . | CASSPFRGGEGEAFF | TGTGCCAGCTCACCGTTCAGGGGAGGGGAGGGTGAAGCTTTCTTT
TRBJ2-1 | many | TRBV11-2 | TRBD2 | CASSQGLAAHNEQFF | TGTGCCAGCAGCCAAGGACTAGCGGCCCACAATGAGCAGTTCTTC
TRBJ2-3 | many | TRBV5-6 | TRBD2 | CASSQIAGEEDTQYF | TGTGCCAGCAGCCAAATAGCGGGGGAGGAAGATACGCAGTATTTT
TRBJ2-7 | few | TRBV5-1 | . | CASSFPGSFYEQYF | TGCGCCAGCAGTTTCCCGGGGTCTTTCTACGAGCAGTACTTC
TRBJ1-1 | many | TRBV5-5 | . | CASSLGSRVGTEAFF | TGTGCCAGCAGCTTGGGTTCCAGGGTCGGCACTGAAGCTTTCTTT
TRBJ1-4 | . | TRBV7-6 | . | CASSLAAATNEKLFF | TGTGCCAGCAGCTTAGCGGCCGCAACTAATGAAAAACTGTTTTTT
TRBJ2-1 | many | TRBV20-1 | . | CSAGRRGAETFF | TGCAGTGCTGGAAGGCGCGGGGCCGAGACATTCTTC
TRBJ1-1 | many | TRBV21-1 | . | CASSKERGPEAFF | TGTGCCAGCAGCAAGGAGAGGGGGCCTGAAGCTTTCTTT
TRBJ2-2 | . | TRBV29-1 | TRBD2 | CSVSPGRATGELFF | TGCAGCGTTTCCCCAGGGAGGGCCACCGGGGAGCTGTTTTTT
TRBJ2-7 | many | TRBV7-2 | . | CASSLTRGFYEQYF | TGTGCCAGCAGTTTAACAAGGGGTTTCTACGAGCAGTACTTC
TRBJ2-7 | few | TRBV11-1 | . | CASSFDSYPYEQYF | TGTGCCAGCAGCTTCGACTCCTACCCCTACGAGCAGTACTTC
TRBJ1-2 | many | TRBV12-2 | . | CASEAGQGTLTGCYTF | TGTGCAAGTGAGGCGGGACAGGGGACGCTGACGGGCTGCTACACCTTC
TRBJ1-2 | many | TRBV27 | . | CASSLAQDRYGYTF | TGTGCCAGCAGCCTTGCGCAGGATAGGTATGGCTACACCTTC
TRBJ2-3 | many | TRBV29-1 | . | CSSLGGPGDADTQYF | TGCAGCAGTCTGGGGGGGCCTGGGGACGCAGATACGCAGTATTTT
TRBJ2-2 | . | TRBV6-5 | . | CASSYILGPDTGELFF | TGTGCCAGCAGTTACATCTTGGGTCCCGACACCGGGGAGCTGTTTTTT
TRBJ1-6 | . | TRBV6-1 | TRBD1 | CASSERTGALSPLHF | TGTGCCAGCAGTGAAAGGACAGGGGCCCTTTCACCCCTCCACTTT